This T cell receptor (beta chain) was retrieved from a study of T cell changes during pregnancy in multiple sclerosis. The method was immunoSEQ multiplex PCR; TCRdb's version includes in-frame clones alone and lacks a portion of them. The data show 65,000 to 85,000 clones, about nine tenths seen once. The junction had 4 bases not matched to a gene; V was cut back by 2 bases and J by 11 bases. This CDR3 is 11 amino acids long. CDR1 and CDR2 (germline): DFQATT, SNEGSKA (reference sequence). The receptor was isolated from a female donor with multiple sclerosis, enrolled in a pregnancy study. The J gene is TRBJ2-3, the V gene TRBV20-1; 7 nucleotides align to TRBD2. Sequences were derived from CD4+ T cells from peripheral blood mononuclear cells, sampled after pregnancy. CDR3 sequence reads: CSARPSGVQYF. The DNA of the CDR3 is TGCAGTGCTAGACCCAGCGGGGTGCAGTATTTT.